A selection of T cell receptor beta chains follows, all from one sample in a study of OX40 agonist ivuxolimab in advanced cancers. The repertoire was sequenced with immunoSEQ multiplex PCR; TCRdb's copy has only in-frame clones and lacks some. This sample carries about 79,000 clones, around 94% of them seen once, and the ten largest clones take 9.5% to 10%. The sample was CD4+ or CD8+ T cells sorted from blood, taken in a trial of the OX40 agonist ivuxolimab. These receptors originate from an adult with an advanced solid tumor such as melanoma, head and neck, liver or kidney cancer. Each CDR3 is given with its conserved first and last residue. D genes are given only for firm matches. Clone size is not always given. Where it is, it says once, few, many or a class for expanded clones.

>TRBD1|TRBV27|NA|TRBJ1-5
CASSSSGTENSNQPQHF
TGTGCCAGCAGTTCCTCCGGGACAGAAAATAGCAATCAGCCCCAGCATTTT
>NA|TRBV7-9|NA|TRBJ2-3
CASSSDDLTRSEPDTQYF
TGTGCCAGCAGCTCAGACGACCTCACTAGATCCGAACCAGATACGCAGTATTTT
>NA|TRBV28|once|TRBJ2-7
CASSPLGVYEQYF
TGTGCCAGCAGCCCCCTGGGAGTCTACGAGCAGTACTTC
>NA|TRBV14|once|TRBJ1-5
CASSQDRNQPQHF
TGTGCCAGCAGCCAAGACAGAAATCAGCCCCAGCATTTT
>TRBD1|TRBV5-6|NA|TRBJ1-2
CASSLGQDLYYGYTF
TGTGCCAGCAGCTTAGGACAGGACCTTTACTATGGCTACACCTTC
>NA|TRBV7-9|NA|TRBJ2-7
CASSPNPHRELMNSYEQYF
TGTGCCAGCAGCCCTAACCCCCACAGGGAGCTAATGAACTCCTACGAGCAGTACTTC
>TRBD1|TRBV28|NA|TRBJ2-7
CASSIGQGPYEQYF
TGTGCCAGCAGTATCGGACAGGGGCCCTACGAGCAGTACTTC
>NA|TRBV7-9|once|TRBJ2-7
CASSPGLPTYEQYF
TGTGCCAGCAGCCCCGGACTACCAACCTACGAGCAGTACTTC
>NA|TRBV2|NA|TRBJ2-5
CASSEGLAGLQETQYF
TGTGCCAGCAGTGAAGGTCTGGCAGGACTCCAAGAGACCCAGTACTTC
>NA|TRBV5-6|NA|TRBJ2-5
CASSFLRNTGETQYF
TGTGCCAGCAGCTTTCTACGGAACACTGGGGAGACCCAGTACTTC
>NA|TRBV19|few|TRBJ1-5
CASSIAGSQPQHF
TGTGCCAGTAGTATAGCTGGGAGTCAGCCCCAGCATTTT
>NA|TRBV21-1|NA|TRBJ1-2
CASSYRGATYGYTF
TGTGCCAGCAGCTACAGGGGAGCTACCTATGGCTACACCTTC
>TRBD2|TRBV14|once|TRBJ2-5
CASSHYPLGLAGQETQYF
TGTGCCAGCAGCCATTACCCCCTCGGACTAGCGGGACAAGAGACCCAGTACTTC
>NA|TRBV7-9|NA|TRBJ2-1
CASSWGSPNEQFF
TGTGCCAGCAGCTGGGGAAGTCCCAATGAGCAGTTCTTC
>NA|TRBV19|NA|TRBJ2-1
CASSSGTSYNEQFF
TGTGCCAGTAGTAGCGGGACCTCCTACAATGAGCAGTTCTTC
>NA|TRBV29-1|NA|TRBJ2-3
CSVEDGITDTQYF
TGCAGCGTTGAAGACGGGATCACAGATACGCAGTATTTT
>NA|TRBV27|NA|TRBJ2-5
CASSLYGGQETQYF
TGTGCCAGCAGTTTATACGGGGGACAAGAGACCCAGTACTTC
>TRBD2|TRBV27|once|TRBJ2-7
CASSLGGASGSYEQYF
TGTGCCAGCTCCCTCGGGGGGGCTAGCGGGAGCTACGAGCAGTACTTC
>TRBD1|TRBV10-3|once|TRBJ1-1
CAISEETGMNTEAFF
TGTGCCATCAGTGAGGAGACAGGGATGAACACTGAAGCTTTCTTT
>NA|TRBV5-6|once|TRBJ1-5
CASSFGYSNQPQHF
TGTGCCAGCAGCTTTGGGTATAGCAATCAGCCCCAGCATTTT
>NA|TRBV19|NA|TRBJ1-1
CASSETDFNTEAFF
TGTGCCAGTAGCGAGACAGACTTTAACACTGAAGCTTTCTTT
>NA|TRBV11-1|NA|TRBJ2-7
CASSLSGEQYF
TGTGCCAGCAGCCTCTCAGGCGAGCAGTACTTC
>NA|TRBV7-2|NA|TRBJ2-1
CASSGSYNEQFF
TGTGCCAGCAGCGGGTCCTACAATGAGCAGTTCTTC